This TCR beta chain was identified in a study of cytomegalovirus exposure and HLA in healthy donors. 60 Vbeta and 13 Jbeta primers were used in PCR. Sequencing was performed with immunoSEQ multiplex PCR; in TCRdb, only in-frame clones are kept and a portion is missing. The profile shows more than 90,000 clones, 75% of them singletons. In germline, CDR1 is SNHLY, CDR2 FYNNEI. The ends lost 1 base at V and 9 bases at J; junction bases unmatched: 2. This CDR3 comprises 13 residues. The TCR was taken from a man aged 50 to 60 in good health and CMV-seronegative. Input material: PBMCs. The chain employs TRBV2 and TRBJ2-5; TRBD2 aligns across 10 bases. The CDR3 sequence: CASSEGLAGAQYF. For the CDR3, the DNA is TGTGCCAGCAGTGAAGGTCTAGCGGGGGCCCAGTACTTC.